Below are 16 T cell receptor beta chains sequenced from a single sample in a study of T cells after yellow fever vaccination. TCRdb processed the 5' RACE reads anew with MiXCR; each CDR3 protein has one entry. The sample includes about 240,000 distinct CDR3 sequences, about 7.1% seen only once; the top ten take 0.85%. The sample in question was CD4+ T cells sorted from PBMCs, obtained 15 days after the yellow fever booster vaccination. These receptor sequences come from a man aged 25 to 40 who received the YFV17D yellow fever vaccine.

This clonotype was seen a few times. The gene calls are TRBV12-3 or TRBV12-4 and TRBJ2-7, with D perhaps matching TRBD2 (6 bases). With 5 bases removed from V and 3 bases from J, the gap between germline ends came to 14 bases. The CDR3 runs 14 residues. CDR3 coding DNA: TGTGCCAGCAGTCCAAGACTAGGAAACTACGAGCAGTACTTC. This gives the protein CASSPRLGNYEQYF.

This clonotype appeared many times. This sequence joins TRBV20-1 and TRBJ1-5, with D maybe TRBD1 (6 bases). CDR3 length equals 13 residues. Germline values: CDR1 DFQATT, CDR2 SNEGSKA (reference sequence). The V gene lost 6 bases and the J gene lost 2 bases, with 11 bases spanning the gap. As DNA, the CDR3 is TGCAGTGCCAGGGGTAGTGGCAATCAGCCCCAGCATTTT. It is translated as CSARGSGNQPQHF.

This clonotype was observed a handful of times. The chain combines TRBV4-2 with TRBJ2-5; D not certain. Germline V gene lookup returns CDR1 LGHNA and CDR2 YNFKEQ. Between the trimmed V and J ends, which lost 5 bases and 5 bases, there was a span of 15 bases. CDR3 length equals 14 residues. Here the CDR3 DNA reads TGTGCCAGCAGCACCGCATGGGCCCTGGAGACCCAGTACTTC. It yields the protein CASSTAWALETQYF.

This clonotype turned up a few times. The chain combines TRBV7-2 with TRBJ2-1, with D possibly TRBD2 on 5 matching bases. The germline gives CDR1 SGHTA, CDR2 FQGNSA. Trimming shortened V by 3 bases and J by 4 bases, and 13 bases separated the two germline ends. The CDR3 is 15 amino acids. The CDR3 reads CASSFDFGNYNEQFF. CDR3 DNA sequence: TGTGCCAGCAGCTTCGACTTCGGGAATTACAATGAGCAGTTCTTC.

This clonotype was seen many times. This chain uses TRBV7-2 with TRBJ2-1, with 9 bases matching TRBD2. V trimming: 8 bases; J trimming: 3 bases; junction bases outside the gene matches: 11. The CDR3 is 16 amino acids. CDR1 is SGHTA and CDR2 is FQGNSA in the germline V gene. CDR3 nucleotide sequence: TGTGCCAGCGGGCCCTTTAGCGGGGGATACTACAATGAGCAGTTCTTC. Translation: CASGPFSGGYYNEQFF. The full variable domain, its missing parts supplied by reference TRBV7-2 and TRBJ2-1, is GAGVSQSPSNKVTEKGKDVELRCDPISGHTALYWYRQSLGQGLEFLIYFQGNSAPDKSGLPSDRFSAERTGGSVSTLTIQRTQQEDSAVYLCASGPFSGGYYNEQFFGPGTRLTVL.

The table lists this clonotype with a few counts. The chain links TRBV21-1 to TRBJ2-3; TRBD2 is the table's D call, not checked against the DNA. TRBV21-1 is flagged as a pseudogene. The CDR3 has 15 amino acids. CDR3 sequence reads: CASSKDREGLGTQYF. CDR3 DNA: TGTGCCAGCAGCAAAGACAGGGAGGGGCTGGGTACGCAGTATTTT.

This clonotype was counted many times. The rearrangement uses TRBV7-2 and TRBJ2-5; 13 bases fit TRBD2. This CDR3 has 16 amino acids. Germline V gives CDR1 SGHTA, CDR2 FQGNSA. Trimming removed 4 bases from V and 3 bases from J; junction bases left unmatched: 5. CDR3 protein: CASSSTGTSGKETQYF. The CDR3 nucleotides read TGTGCCAGCAGCTCCACCGGGACTAGCGGGAAAGAGACCCAGTACTTC. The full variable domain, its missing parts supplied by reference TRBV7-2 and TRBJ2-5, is GAGVSQSPSNKVTEKGKDVELRCDPISGHTALYWYRQSLGQGLEFLIYFQGNSAPDKSGLPSDRFSAERTGGSVSTLTIQRTQQEDSAVYLCASSSTGTSGKETQYFGPGTRLLVL.

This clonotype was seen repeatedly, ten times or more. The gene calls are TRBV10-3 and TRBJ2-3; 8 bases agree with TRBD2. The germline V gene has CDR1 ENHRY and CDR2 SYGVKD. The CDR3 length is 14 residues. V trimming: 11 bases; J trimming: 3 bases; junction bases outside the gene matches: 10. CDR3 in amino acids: CAAQREGRTDTQYF. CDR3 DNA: TGTGCCGCCCAACGGGAGGGCCGAACAGATACGCAGTATTTT.

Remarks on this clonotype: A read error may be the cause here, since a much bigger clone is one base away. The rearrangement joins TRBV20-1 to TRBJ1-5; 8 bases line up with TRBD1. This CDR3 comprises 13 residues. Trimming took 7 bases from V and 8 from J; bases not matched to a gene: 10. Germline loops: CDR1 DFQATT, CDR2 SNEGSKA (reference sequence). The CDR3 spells CSVAQGADEPQHF. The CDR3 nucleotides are TGCAGTGTCGCTCAGGGGGCGGATGAGCCCCAGCATTTT.

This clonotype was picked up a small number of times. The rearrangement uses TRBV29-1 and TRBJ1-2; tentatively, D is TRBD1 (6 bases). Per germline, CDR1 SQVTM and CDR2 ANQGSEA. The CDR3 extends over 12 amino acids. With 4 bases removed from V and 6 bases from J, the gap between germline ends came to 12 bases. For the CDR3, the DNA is TGCAGCGTTGGGTGGACAGAGGATGGCTACACCTTC. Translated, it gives CSVGWTEDGYTF. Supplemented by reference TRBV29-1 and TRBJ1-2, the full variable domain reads SAVISQKPSRDICQRGTSLTIQCQVDSQVTMMFWYRQQPGQSLTLIATANQGSEATYESGFVIDKFPISRPNLTFSTLTVSNMSPEDSSIYLCSVGWTEDGYTFGSGTRLTVV.

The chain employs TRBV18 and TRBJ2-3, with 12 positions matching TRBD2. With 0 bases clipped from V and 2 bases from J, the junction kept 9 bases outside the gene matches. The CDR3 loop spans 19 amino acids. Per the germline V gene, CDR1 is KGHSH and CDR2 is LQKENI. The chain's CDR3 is CASSPPPHPSGRATDTQYF. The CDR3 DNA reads TGTGCCAGCTCACCACCGCCACATCCTAGCGGGAGGGCCACAGATACGCAGTATTTT.

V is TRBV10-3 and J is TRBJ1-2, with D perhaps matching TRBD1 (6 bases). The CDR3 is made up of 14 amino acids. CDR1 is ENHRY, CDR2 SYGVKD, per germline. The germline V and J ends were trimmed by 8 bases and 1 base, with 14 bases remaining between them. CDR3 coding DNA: TGTGCCATCGGCTCAGGGGACTATAACTATGGCTACACCTTC. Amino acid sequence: CAIGSGDYNYGYTF.

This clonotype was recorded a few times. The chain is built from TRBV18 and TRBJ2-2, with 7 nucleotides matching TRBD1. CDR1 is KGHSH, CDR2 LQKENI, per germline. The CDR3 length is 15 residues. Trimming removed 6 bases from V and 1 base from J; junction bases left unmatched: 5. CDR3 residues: CASSLGQLNTGELFF. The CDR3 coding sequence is TGTGCCAGCTCCCTGGGACAGCTGAACACCGGGGAGCTGTTTTTT.

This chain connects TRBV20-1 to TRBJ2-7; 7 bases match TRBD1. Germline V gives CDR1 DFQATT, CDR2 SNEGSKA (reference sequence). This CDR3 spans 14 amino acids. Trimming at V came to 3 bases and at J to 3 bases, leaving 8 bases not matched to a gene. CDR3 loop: CSASGRQGGYEQYF. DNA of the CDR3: TGCAGTGCTAGTGGGAGACAGGGTGGCTACGAGCAGTACTTC.

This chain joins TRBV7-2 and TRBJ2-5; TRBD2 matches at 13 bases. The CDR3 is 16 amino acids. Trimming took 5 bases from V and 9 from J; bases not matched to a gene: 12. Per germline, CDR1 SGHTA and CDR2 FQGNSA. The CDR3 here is CASSRGLAGTQRAQYF. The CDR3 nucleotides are TGTGCCAGCAGCCGGGGACTAGCGGGGACCCAAAGGGCCCAGTACTTC.

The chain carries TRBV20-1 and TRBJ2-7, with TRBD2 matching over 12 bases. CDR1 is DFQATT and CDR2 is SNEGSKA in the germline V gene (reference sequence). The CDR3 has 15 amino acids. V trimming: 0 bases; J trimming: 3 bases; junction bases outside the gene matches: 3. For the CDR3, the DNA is TGCAGTGCTAGAGAGCAGACTAGCGGGAGCTACGAGCAGTACTTC. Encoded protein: CSAREQTSGSYEQYF.